The TCR beta chain under discussion was sequenced for a study of CD8+CD57+ T cells in acquired aplastic anemia. Study as a whole: Isolated CD4+ and CD8+ cells, once sorted, yielded DNA averaging about 3 ug. Healthy donor CD4+ samples were sequenced to a depth that averaged roughly 9.9 million reads. Study-level results: Patient and control CD8+ Simpson's diversity was not significantly different. Sharing between patients and controls was observed for roughly 30 CD8+ CDR3 sequences.

Remarks on this clonotype: Its antigen is undetermined.

Looked up from germline, CDR1 is SQVTM and CDR2 is ANQGSEA. V shed 6 bases, J shed 4 bases, and the junction held 4 bases outside the gene matches. The CDR3 has 13 residues. Genomic DNA served as template for TCR beta VDJ and CDR3 profiling. A single record per CDR3 protein comes from TCRdb applying MiXCR to the reads. The sample comprises fewer than 250,000 distinct CDR3 sequences, about 53% of which are singletons, and approximately 15% rests with the top ten. Sequencing was carried out using sorted CD4+, CD8+, or CD8+CD57+ T cells (not recorded which) from PBMCs. The chain joins TRBV29-1 to TRBJ2-3, with 10 bases identical to TRBD2. The sequence came from a human donor in good health, serving as a control. This CDR3 reads CSVTSGASDTQYF. The CDR3 DNA follows: TGCAGCGTAACTAGCGGGGCATCAGATACGCAGTATTTT.